Listed below are T cell receptor beta chains from one sample, sequenced in a study of blood T cell repertoires in COVID-19. Repertoires were generated with immunoSEQ multiplex PCR, while TCRdb's copy carries only in-frame clones and drops some. The sample holds 150,000 to 200,000 clones; 89% are singletons and the top ten take 0.7% to 0.9%. Sequencing input: PBMCs or T cells enriched from blood (not recorded which). Receptor source: a woman aged 18 to 35 who had recovered from COVID-19. CDR3s include the opening cysteine and the closing phenylalanine or tryptophan. D genes are given only for firm matches. Rows may omit the clone size; those that give it use once, few, many or a size class.

d_gene: .; v_gene: TRBV2; abundance: .; j_gene: TRBJ2-2; CDR3nt: TGTGCCAGCAGTGCGGGGTACACCGGGGAGCTGTTTTTT; CDR3aa: CASSAGYTGELFF
d_gene: TRBD2; v_gene: TRBV28; abundance: few; j_gene: TRBJ2-7; CDR3nt: TGTGCCAGCAGTCCACGGACTAGCGGGAGGGACGAGCAGTACTTC; CDR3aa: CASSPRTSGRDEQYF
d_gene: .; v_gene: TRBV30; abundance: few; j_gene: TRBJ1-4; CDR3nt: TGTGCCTGGAGTGCATCTCCGGGGGGGGGCTATGAAAAACTGTTTTTT; CDR3aa: CAWSASPGGGYEKLFF
d_gene: TRBD2; v_gene: TRBV2; abundance: .; j_gene: TRBJ2-1; CDR3nt: TGTGCCAGCAGACCCGGGACTAGCAATGAGCAGTTCTTC; CDR3aa: CASRPGTSNEQFF
d_gene: TRBD2; v_gene: TRBV5-4; abundance: .; j_gene: TRBJ2-1; CDR3nt: TGTGCCAGCAGCTACGGGACTAGCGATAATGAGCAGTTCTTC; CDR3aa: CASSYGTSDNEQFF
d_gene: .; v_gene: TRBV4-2; abundance: .; j_gene: TRBJ2-3; CDR3nt: TGTGCCAGCAGCCAAGGGAGTAGCGTCGCAGATACGCAGTATTTT; CDR3aa: CASSQGSSVADTQYF
d_gene: .; v_gene: TRBV2; abundance: .; j_gene: TRBJ1-6; CDR3nt: TGTGCCAGCCAGAAAGGGAGTAATTCACCCCTCCACTTT; CDR3aa: CASQKGSNSPLHF
d_gene: .; v_gene: TRBV6-5; abundance: .; j_gene: TRBJ1-1; CDR3nt: TGTGCCAGCAGTCCCCGGACAGAGCAAAACACTGAAGCTTTCTTT; CDR3aa: CASSPRTEQNTEAFF
d_gene: .; v_gene: TRBV27; abundance: .; j_gene: TRBJ2-7; CDR3nt: TGTGCCAGCAGTTCCTTGGACACGGCCTACGAGCAGTACTTC; CDR3aa: CASSSLDTAYEQYF
d_gene: TRBD1; v_gene: TRBV7-9; abundance: once; j_gene: TRBJ1-6; CDR3nt: TGTGCCAGCAGCGTTCCCGGGGACAGGAATTCACCCCTCCACTTT; CDR3aa: CASSVPGDRNSPLHF
d_gene: .; v_gene: TRBV5-1; abundance: .; j_gene: TRBJ1-6; CDR3nt: TGCGCCAGCAGCTTGGACAGCCTTAATTCACCCCTCCACTTT; CDR3aa: CASSLDSLNSPLHF
d_gene: .; v_gene: TRBV11-2; abundance: .; j_gene: TRBJ1-1; CDR3nt: TGTGCCAGCAGTCCCATACCAGGGGTGAACACTGAAGCTTTCTTT; CDR3aa: CASSPIPGVNTEAFF
d_gene: .; v_gene: TRBV6-5; abundance: .; j_gene: TRBJ2-1; CDR3nt: TGTGCCAGCACGCCCGGGACACTACCATACAATGAGCAGTTCTTC; CDR3aa: CASTPGTLPYNEQFF
d_gene: TRBD1; v_gene: TRBV15; abundance: .; j_gene: TRBJ2-6; CDR3nt: TGTGCCACCCGCATACCTGTCCCGGGACAGGGACCGGGGGCCAACGTCCTGACTTTC; CDR3aa: CATRIPVPGQGPGANVLTF
d_gene: .; v_gene: TRBV29-1; abundance: .; j_gene: TRBJ2-1; CDR3nt: TGCAGCGTTGTGGGGGGGACAGGCGATGGCAATGAGCAGTTCTTC; CDR3aa: CSVVGGTGDGNEQFF
d_gene: .; v_gene: TRBV25-1; abundance: .; j_gene: TRBJ2-3; CDR3nt: TGTGCCAGCAGTGAAAGCGGTCCCACCGCAGATACGCAGTATTTT; CDR3aa: CASSESGPTADTQYF
d_gene: .; v_gene: TRBV3-1/TRBV3-2; abundance: .; j_gene: TRBJ2-1; CDR3nt: TGTGCCAGCAGCCCCACTGCGAGCAATGAGCAGTTCTTC; CDR3aa: CASSPTASNEQFF
d_gene: TRBD2; v_gene: TRBV4-2; abundance: .; j_gene: TRBJ2-1; CDR3nt: TGTGCCAGCAGCCAAGGGACTAGCGGGGAGAGCTCCTACAATGAGCAGTTCTTC; CDR3aa: CASSQGTSGESSYNEQFF
d_gene: .; v_gene: TRBV11-2; abundance: .; j_gene: TRBJ2-1; CDR3nt: TGTGCCAGCAGCTTATGGGGGCTAGAGTACCCCAGCTCCTACAATGAGCAGTTCTTC; CDR3aa: CASSLWGLEYPSSYNEQFF
d_gene: .; v_gene: TRBV6-1; abundance: .; j_gene: TRBJ2-6; CDR3nt: TGTGCCAGCAGTGATCCCCTAAGTAACTCTGGGGCCAACGTCCTGACTTTC; CDR3aa: CASSDPLSNSGANVLTF
d_gene: TRBD2; v_gene: TRBV24-1; abundance: .; j_gene: TRBJ2-3; CDR3nt: TGTGCCACCAGTGATACTAGCGGCCCCACAGATACGCAGTATTTT; CDR3aa: CATSDTSGPTDTQYF
d_gene: TRBD1; v_gene: TRBV7-2; abundance: .; j_gene: TRBJ1-4; CDR3nt: TGTGCCAGCAGCGCGACAGGGGGCGTCGGTGAAAAACTGTTTTTT; CDR3aa: CASSATGGVGEKLFF
d_gene: TRBD2; v_gene: TRBV18; abundance: .; j_gene: TRBJ2-7; CDR3nt: TGTGCCAGCTCGTCCCGGGGGGGGGCGTTCGAGCAGTACTTC; CDR3aa: CASSSRGGAFEQYF
d_gene: TRBD2; v_gene: TRBV24-1; abundance: .; j_gene: TRBJ2-3; CDR3nt: TGTGCCACCAGTGGCGGACTAGCGGGATCAGCAGATACGCAGTATTTT; CDR3aa: CATSGGLAGSADTQYF
d_gene: .; v_gene: TRBV4-1; abundance: once; j_gene: TRBJ2-7; CDR3nt: TGCGCCAGCAGCCCCGGGACACCCTACGAGCAGTACTTC; CDR3aa: CASSPGTPYEQYF
d_gene: TRBD1; v_gene: TRBV7-9; abundance: .; j_gene: TRBJ1-1; CDR3nt: TGTGCCAGCAGCTTAGCCCTGACAGGGATGACTGAAGCTTTCTTT; CDR3aa: CASSLALTGMTEAFF
d_gene: TRBD1; v_gene: TRBV9; abundance: .; j_gene: TRBJ1-1; CDR3nt: TGTGCCAGCAGCGTGGCTACAGGGGCCCCGATGAACACTGAAGCTTTCTTT; CDR3aa: CASSVATGAPMNTEAFF
d_gene: .; v_gene: TRBV12-3/TRBV12-4; abundance: .; j_gene: TRBJ2-7; CDR3nt: TGTGCCAGCGGGGATGGGACTGGCTACGAGCAGTACTTC; CDR3aa: CASGDGTGYEQYF
d_gene: .; v_gene: TRBV28; abundance: .; j_gene: TRBJ2-3; CDR3nt: TGTGCCAGCAGTTTTAGGCCTAGGGGAGATACGCAGTATTTT; CDR3aa: CASSFRPRGDTQYF
d_gene: .; v_gene: TRBV18; abundance: .; j_gene: TRBJ1-4; CDR3nt: TGTGCCAGCTCACTCGTGCCAGGGGATGAAAAACTGTTTTTT; CDR3aa: CASSLVPGDEKLFF
d_gene: .; v_gene: TRBV27; abundance: .; j_gene: TRBJ2-7; CDR3nt: TGTGCCAGCAGTTACACCCTTGGACAGTTCGTTCAGTACTTC; CDR3aa: CASSYTLGQFVQYF
d_gene: TRBD2; v_gene: TRBV2; abundance: .; j_gene: TRBJ2-1; CDR3nt: TGTGCCAGCACTTCCGGGTCTAGCGGATACAATGAGCAGTTCTTC; CDR3aa: CASTSGSSGYNEQFF
d_gene: .; v_gene: TRBV27; abundance: .; j_gene: TRBJ1-6; CDR3nt: TGTGCCAGCAGTTTAATAGGGGGTCTGGATTCACCCCTCCACTTT; CDR3aa: CASSLIGGLDSPLHF
d_gene: TRBD2; v_gene: TRBV10-3; abundance: once; j_gene: TRBJ2-1; CDR3nt: TGTGCCTCCATGCCCGGGACTAGCGGGTTCTACAATGAGCAGTTCTTC; CDR3aa: CASMPGTSGFYNEQFF
d_gene: TRBD2; v_gene: TRBV9; abundance: .; j_gene: TRBJ2-1; CDR3nt: TGTGCCAGCACCCGTAGCGGGAGCTCCTACAATGAGCAGTTCTTC; CDR3aa: CASTRSGSSYNEQFF
d_gene: .; v_gene: TRBV12-5; abundance: once; j_gene: TRBJ1-5; CDR3nt: TGTGCTAGTGGTACCGGGGTTAGCAATCAGCCCCAGCATTTT; CDR3aa: CASGTGVSNQPQHF
d_gene: TRBD1; v_gene: TRBV7-9; abundance: .; j_gene: TRBJ2-3; CDR3nt: TGTGCCAGCAGCTTGGGACAGGGGGTGACAGATACGCAGTATTTT; CDR3aa: CASSLGQGVTDTQYF
d_gene: TRBD1; v_gene: TRBV7-9; abundance: once; j_gene: TRBJ2-2; CDR3nt: TGTGCCAGCAGTTCACAGGGGCCGCCGAGGACCGGGGAGCTGTTTTTT; CDR3aa: CASSSQGPPRTGELFF
d_gene: .; v_gene: TRBV19; abundance: .; j_gene: TRBJ2-3; CDR3nt: TGTGCCAGTAGCCTCCTGGGCCGGGATACGCAGTATTTT; CDR3aa: CASSLLGRDTQYF
d_gene: .; v_gene: TRBV14; abundance: .; j_gene: TRBJ1-6; CDR3nt: TGTGCCAGCAGTCACCGCGGGGGTGCGGGTTCACCCCTCCACTTT; CDR3aa: CASSHRGGAGSPLHF
d_gene: .; v_gene: TRBV29-1; abundance: .; j_gene: TRBJ1-3; CDR3nt: TGCAGCGTTGAAGATACGTCGGCCTGGAGGGGAAACACCATATATTTT; CDR3aa: CSVEDTSAWRGNTIYF
d_gene: TRBD2; v_gene: TRBV7-9; abundance: .; j_gene: TRBJ2-7; CDR3nt: TGTGCCAGCAGCCTACTAGCGGGGGGCGCGTACGAGCAGTACTTC; CDR3aa: CASSLLAGGAYEQYF
d_gene: TRBD1; v_gene: TRBV18; abundance: .; j_gene: TRBJ2-7; CDR3nt: TGTGCCAGCTCCCTGACAGGGGCGGGGTCCTACGAGCAGTACTTC; CDR3aa: CASSLTGAGSYEQYF
d_gene: TRBD1; v_gene: TRBV27; abundance: .; j_gene: TRBJ1-1; CDR3nt: TGTGCCAGCCCAAAAACAGGGGCTTCCAATGAAGCTTTCTTT; CDR3aa: CASPKTGASNEAFF
d_gene: .; v_gene: TRBV12-3/TRBV12-4; abundance: .; j_gene: TRBJ2-7; CDR3nt: TGTGCCAGCAGTTTACTCCCCCACGAGCAGTACTTC; CDR3aa: CASSLLPHEQYF